This T cell receptor beta chain was observed in a study of blood T cells in healthy people across ages. The V end was cut by 0 bases, the J end by 1 base, with 10 bases between. CDR1 is DFQATT, CDR2 SNEGSKA, per germline (reference sequence). The CDR3 is 14 amino acids. This clonotype was seen ten or more times. Using a J-beta primer mix together with a sample-barcoded 5' primer, a second PCR was run for 7 to 11 cycles. A 12-random-nucleotide template-switch adaptor tagged each cDNA molecule. MiXCR was run by TCRdb on the 5' RACE reads, yielding one entry per CDR3 protein. The table records 1.5 million to 2 million distinct CDR3 sequences, roughly a third of them present only once.

V gene TRBV20-1 combines with J gene TRBJ2-7, with D unresolved. This TCR derives from a woman in her twenties or thirties in good health. The sequencing sample was made of blood. CDR3 protein: CSARDSGSSYEQYF. The CDR3 nucleotides read TGCAGTGCTAGAGATTCGGGTAGTTCCTACGAGCAGTACTTC.